Listed below are T cell receptor beta chains from one sample, sequenced in a study of beta chain features in type 1 diabetes. The repertoire was sequenced with immunoSEQ multiplex PCR; TCRdb's copy has only in-frame clones and lacks some. The repertoire has about 160,000 clones, approximately 8.4% of them found once; the top ten carry under 0.55%. Sequenced: central memory CD4+ T cells from blood. Every receptor here comes from a man aged 18 to 29 with type 1 diabetes. The CDR3 runs from the conserved cysteine through the conserved F or W. The D gene is left open where the match is weak. Clone size is not always given. Where it is, it says once, few, many or a class for expanded clones.

j_call v_call d_call clone_size cdr3_aa cdr3_nt
TRBJ2-1 TRBV9 TRBD2 few CASSLAGARSDEQFF TGTGCCAGCAGTCTAGCGGGGGCCCGTTCGGATGAGCAGTTCTTC
TRBJ2-3 TRBV7-2 . . CASSPGGVGGDTQYF TGTGCCAGCAGCCCCGGGGGAGTTGGGGGAGATACGCAGTATTTT
TRBJ2-3 TRBV27 . . CASRPGGSDTQYF TGTGCCAGCAGGCCCGGGGGTTCAGATACGCAGTATTTT
TRBJ1-1 TRBV7-2 . . CASSSRIDRTEAFF TGTGCCAGCAGCTCGAGGATAGACAGGACTGAAGCTTTCTTT
TRBJ1-1 TRBV18 . . CASSIQGSEAFF TGTGCCAGCTCAATACAGGGTTCTGAAGCTTTCTTT
TRBJ1-5 TRBV19 . . CASNGGNGNQPQHF TGTGCCAGTAATGGGGGCAACGGCAATCAGCCCCAGCATTTT
TRBJ2-7 TRBV28 TRBD2 few CASSSGPTRGGQYF TGTGCCAGCAGTTCAGGACCCACCCGGGGGGGGCAGTACTTC
TRBJ2-3 TRBV9 TRBD2 . CASSASGSADTQYF TGTGCCAGCAGCGCAAGCGGGAGCGCGGATACGCAGTATTTT
TRBJ1-2 TRBV5-1 TRBD1 few CASHSNRGLGYTF TGCGCCAGTCACTCGAACAGGGGGCTTGGCTACACCTTC
TRBJ1-2 TRBV19 TRBD1 many CASTETGIYGYTF TGTGCCAGTACCGAGACAGGGATATATGGCTACACCTTC
TRBJ2-7 TRBV28 . many CASSLAPYEQYF TGTGCCAGCAGTCTAGCCCCCTACGAGCAGTACTTC
TRBJ2-3 TRBV4-3 . . CASSQAAGYSTDTQYF TGCGCCAGCAGCCAAGCGGCAGGGTATAGCACAGATACGCAGTATTTT
TRBJ2-1 TRBV2 . . CASSADRPPFF TGTGCCAGCAGTGCCGACAGACCACCGTTCTTC
TRBJ2-1 TRBV2 TRBD2 few CASRWRGGLDEQFF TGTGCCAGCAGGTGGCGGGGGGGCCTTGATGAGCAGTTCTTC
TRBJ2-5 TRBV27 TRBD2 . CASSLKGSGSVQETQYF TGTGCCAGCAGTTTAAAGGGGAGCGGGAGTGTCCAAGAGACCCAGTACTTC
TRBJ2-1 TRBV6-5 TRBD2 few CATAPREGVQFF TGTGCCACCGCTCCCCGGGAGGGGGTGCAGTTCTTC
TRBJ2-1 TRBV10-3 . . CAISVRIDTGQFF TGTGCCATCAGTGTTCGGATCGACACCGGGCAGTTCTTC
TRBJ2-1 TRBV27 . few CASSFQFPYNEQFF TGTGCCAGCAGTTTCCAATTTCCCTACAATGAGCAGTTCTTC
TRBJ2-6 TRBV29-1 TRBD1 . CSVVGDSSGANVLTF TGCAGCGTTGTGGGGGACAGCTCTGGGGCCAACGTCCTGACTTTC
TRBJ2-3 TRBV18 . . CASSPTEDTQYF TGTGCCAGCTCACCTACGGAGGATACGCAGTATTTT
TRBJ2-1 TRBV18 . . CASSPLLKGTYNEQFF TGTGCCAGCTCGCCCCTCCTAAAGGGGACCTACAATGAGCAGTTCTTC
TRBJ2-2 TRBV19 . few CASSHPRSPSPGELFF TGTGCCAGCTCGCATCCCCGTAGTCCGTCACCCGGGGAGCTGTTTTTT
TRBJ2-2 TRBV14 TRBD2 few CASSQGAWREANTGELFF TGTGCCAGCAGCCAAGGGGCCTGGCGGGAGGCGAACACCGGGGAGCTGTTTTTT
TRBJ1-1 TRBV5-6 . few CASSLEWETEAFF TGTGCCAGCAGCTTGGAGTGGGAGACTGAAGCTTTCTTT
TRBJ2-3 TRBV7-2 TRBD2 few CASSRTSGSTDTQYF TGTGCCAGCAGCCGGACTAGCGGGAGTACAGATACGCAGTATTTT
TRBJ1-2 TRBV11-2 TRBD1 . CASSAGQGIYGYTF TGTGCCAGCAGCGCTGGACAGGGTATTTATGGCTACACCTTC
TRBJ2-3 TRBV15 . many CATSRGTDLDTQYF TGTGCCACCAGCAGAGGGACAGACCTAGATACGCAGTATTTT
TRBJ1-2 TRBV19 . . CASTPDGSYSNYGYTF TGTGCCAGTACTCCAGATGGGAGCTACTCTAACTATGGCTACACCTTC
TRBJ1-2 TRBV15 TRBD1 . CATSRTGNYGYTF TGTGCCACCAGCAGGACAGGGAACTATGGCTACACCTTC
TRBJ2-7 TRBV4-3 . few CASSQVRQGGHEQYF TGCGCCAGCAGCCAAGTCCGCCAGGGTGGTCACGAGCAGTACTTC
TRBJ2-5 TRBV5-1 . . CASTTKYTGLGGETQYF TGCGCCAGCACCACGAAATATACAGGCCTCGGGGGAGAGACCCAGTACTTC
TRBJ1-2 TRBV4-3 . few CASSQAGGGPGYTF TGCGCCAGCAGCCAAGCCGGCGGGGGGCCTGGCTACACCTTC
TRBJ2-3 TRBV7-2 TRBD2 . CASSSRLAGADTQYF TGTGCCAGCAGCTCCAGACTAGCGGGGGCAGATACGCAGTATTTT
TRBJ2-7 TRBV9 TRBD2 few CASSLGSGTSYEQYF TGTGCCAGCAGCCTAGGTAGCGGGACGAGCTACGAGCAGTACTTC
TRBJ1-6 TRBV27 . few CASSSLSGNSPLHF TGTGCCAGCAGTTCGCTGTCGGGGAATTCACCCCTCCACTTT
TRBJ2-7 TRBV2 TRBD2 few CASSPGLAGGRNEQYF TGTGCCAGCAGTCCGGGACTAGCGGGAGGGAGGAACGAGCAGTACTTC
TRBJ2-7 TRBV2 TRBD1 few CASRWTGGDQYF TGTGCCAGCAGATGGACAGGTGGGGACCAGTACTTC
TRBJ2-5 TRBV10-3 . many CAISEKGPQETQYF TGTGCCATCAGTGAGAAGGGGCCTCAAGAGACCCAGTACTTC
TRBJ2-7 TRBV15 . . CATSRELGGGRSDEQYF TGTGCCACCAGCAGAGAATTGGGAGGAGGGAGGTCCGACGAGCAGTACTTC
TRBJ2-6 TRBV5-1 TRBD1 . CASSRGQGAGSGANVLTF TGCGCCAGCAGCAGGGGACAGGGGGCCGGGTCTGGGGCCAACGTCCTGACTTTC
TRBJ2-5 TRBV4-2 . . CASSQVSSGVQETQYF TGTGCCAGCAGCCAAGTTTCAAGCGGAGTTCAAGAGACCCAGTACTTC
TRBJ2-5 TRBV5-6 . . CASSPFQETQYF TGTGCCAGCAGCCCATTTCAAGAGACCCAGTACTTC
TRBJ2-3 TRBV7-2 TRBD2 . CASSLVTSGGRRTDTQYF TGTGCCAGCAGCTTAGTCACTAGCGGGGGGAGGAGGACAGATACGCAGTATTTT
TRBJ1-1 TRBV5-1 . . CATQPGPNTEAFF TGCGCTACCCAACCGGGTCCGAACACTGAAGCTTTCTTT
TRBJ1-6 TRBV7-9 TRBD1 few CASSTTGDSPLHF TGTGCCAGCAGCACCACAGGGGATTCACCCCTCCACTTT
TRBJ2-6 TRBV5-4 . . CASNRMETASGANVLTF TGTGCCAGCAATAGGATGGAGACGGCCTCTGGGGCCAACGTCCTGACTTTC